The clone carrying this T cell receptor beta chain rates as medium-sized. TCRdb keeps only in-frame clones here, not all; method: immunoSEQ multiplex PCR. Among about 120,000 clones, approximately 94% were seen once, and the ten largest hold approximately 6.3%. This specimen belongs to a study of T cell changes during pregnancy in multiple sclerosis. Germline V gene data show CDR1 as MNHEY and CDR2 as SMNVEV (reference sequence). The CDR3 sequence is 15 residues long. The ends lost 6 bases at V and 4 bases at J; junction bases unmatched: 8. Material: peripheral blood, obtained before pregnancy. This receptor was identified in a female donor with multiple sclerosis, enrolled in a pregnancy study. The rearrangement uses TRBV27 and TRBJ1-2, with TRBD1 matching 10 bases. The CDR3 reads CASRTGTGDFYGYTF. DNA of the CDR3: TGTGCCAGCAGAACCGGGACAGGGGACTTCTATGGCTACACCTTC.